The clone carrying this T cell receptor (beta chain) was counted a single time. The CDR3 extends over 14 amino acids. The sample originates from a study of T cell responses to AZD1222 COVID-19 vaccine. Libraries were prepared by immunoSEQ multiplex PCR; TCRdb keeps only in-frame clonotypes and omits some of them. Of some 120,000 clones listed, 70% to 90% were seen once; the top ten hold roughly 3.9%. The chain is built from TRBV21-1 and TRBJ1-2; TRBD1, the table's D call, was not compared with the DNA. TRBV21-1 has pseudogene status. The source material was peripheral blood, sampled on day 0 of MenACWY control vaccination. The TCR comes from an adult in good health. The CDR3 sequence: CASSGQGAAGGYTF. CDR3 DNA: TGTGCCAGCAGCGGACAGGGGGCGGCGGGTGGCTACACCTTC.